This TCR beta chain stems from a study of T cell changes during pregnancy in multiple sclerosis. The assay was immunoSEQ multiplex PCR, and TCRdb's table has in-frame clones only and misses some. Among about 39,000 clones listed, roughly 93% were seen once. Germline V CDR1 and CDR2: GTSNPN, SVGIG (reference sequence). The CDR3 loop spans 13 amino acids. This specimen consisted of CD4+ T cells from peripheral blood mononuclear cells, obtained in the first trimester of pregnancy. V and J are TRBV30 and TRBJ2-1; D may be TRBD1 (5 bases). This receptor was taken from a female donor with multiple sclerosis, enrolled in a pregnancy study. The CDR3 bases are TGTGCAGCTCCCGGGTTGGGGCACAATGAGCAGTTCTTC. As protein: CAAPGLGHNEQFF.